The present TCR beta chain was sequenced within a study of beta chain features in type 1 diabetes. Study background: Age and gender were similar between patients and healthy donors, as were cell yields. Across all samples, over 85 million sorted cells were examined.

The isolated RNA, all of it, was reverse transcribed, so expressed TCRB transcripts were what got sequenced. Data came from immunoSEQ multiplex PCR; TCRdb stores just in-frame clones and leaves some out. The repertoire consists of 240,000 or so clones, with roughly 20% occurring once and the leading ten covering less than 0.035%. Study-wide points: In every one of the four CD4+ subsets, TCRB CDR3s were moderately but significantly shorter in Type 1 diabetes patients. Patients' naive, central memory and Treg TCRB repertoires seemed closer to one another than those of healthy donors.

The purity of all sorted populations exceeded 95%. This CDR3 spans 14 amino acids. Germline V gene data show CDR1 as MDHEN and CDR2 as SYDVKM. V gave up 7 bases and J gave up 0 bases, with 12 bases separating them. For this clone: What it recognizes is unknown.

The sequencing input was naive CD4+ T cells from blood. This chain links TRBV28 with TRBJ1-1; the D gene is possibly TRBD1 (5 bases). The origin of this receptor is a woman between 40 and 55 years old with type 1 diabetes. DNA of the CDR3: TGTGCCAGCACCGTGGGACTTATGAACACTGAAGCTTTCTTT. Protein: CASTVGLMNTEAFF.